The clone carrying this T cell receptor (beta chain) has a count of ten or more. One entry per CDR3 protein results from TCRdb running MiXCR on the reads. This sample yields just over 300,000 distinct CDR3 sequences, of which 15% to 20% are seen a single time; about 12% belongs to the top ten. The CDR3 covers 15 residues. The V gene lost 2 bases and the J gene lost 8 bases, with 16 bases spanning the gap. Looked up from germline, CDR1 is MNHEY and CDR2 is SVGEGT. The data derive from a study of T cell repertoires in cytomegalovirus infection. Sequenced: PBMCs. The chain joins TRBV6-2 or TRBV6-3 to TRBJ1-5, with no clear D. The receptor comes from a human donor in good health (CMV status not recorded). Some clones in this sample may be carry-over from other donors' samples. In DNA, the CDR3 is TGTGCCAGCAGTTACGATTCGGCCTTGGGGAAGCCCCAGCATTTT. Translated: CASSYDSALGKPQHF.